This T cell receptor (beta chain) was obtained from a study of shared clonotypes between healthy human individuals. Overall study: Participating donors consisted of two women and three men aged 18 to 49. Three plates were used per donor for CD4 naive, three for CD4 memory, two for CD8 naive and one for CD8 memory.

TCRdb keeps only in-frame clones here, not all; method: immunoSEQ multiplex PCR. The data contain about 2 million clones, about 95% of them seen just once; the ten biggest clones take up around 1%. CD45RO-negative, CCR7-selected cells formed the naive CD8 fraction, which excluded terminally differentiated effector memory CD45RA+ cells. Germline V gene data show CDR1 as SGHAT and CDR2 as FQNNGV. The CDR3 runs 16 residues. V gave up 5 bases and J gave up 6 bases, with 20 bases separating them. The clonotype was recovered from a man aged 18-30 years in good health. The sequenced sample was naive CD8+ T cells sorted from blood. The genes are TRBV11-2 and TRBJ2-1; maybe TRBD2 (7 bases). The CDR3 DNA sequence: TGTGCCAGCAGCATCTTTTGGACTAGGGGGGCCAATGAGCAGTTCTTC. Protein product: CASSIFWTRGANEQFF.